The 5 T cell receptor beta chains below were found in one sample sequenced in a study of monozygotic twins with inflammatory bowel disease. No DNA is given; TCRdb re-called the 5' RACE reads and lists each CDR3 protein once. The sample's table shows about 300,000 distinct CDR3 sequences. The sample consisted of blood. These receptors were obtained from a human donor with ulcerative colitis or Crohn's disease, or a healthy co-twin of an affected twin (not recorded which).

The V and J genes are TRBV12-3 or TRBV12-4 and TRBJ2-1; TCRdb selects TRBD1, and the lack of DNA leaves this call unchecked. The CDR3 length is 14 residues. CDR3: CASRPPDSINEQFF.

This rearrangement joins TRBV20-1 to TRBJ2-5. Germline CDR1 and CDR2: DFQATT and SNEGSKA (reference sequence). CDR3 length: 16 amino acids. CDR3 sequence: CSARDTYRVKQETQYF.

The CDR3 protein is CASSVWTDYEQYF. The gene calls are TRBV14 and TRBJ2-7; with no DNA, the TCRdb D assignment of TRBD1 cannot be verified. The CDR3 loop spans 13 amino acids. CDR1 and CDR2 (germline): SGHDN, FVKESK.

The CDR3 region is CSAMQGNQPQHF. The chain is built from TRBV20-1 and TRBJ1-5. CDR1 DFQATT and CDR2 SNEGSKA come from the germline V gene (reference sequence). CDR3 size: 12 residues.

The chain has TRBV7-2 and TRBJ2-7; absent DNA, TCRdb's TRBD1 call cannot be checked. The germline V gene encodes CDR1 SGHTA and CDR2 FQGNSA. The CDR3 totals 15 residues. CDR3 sequence reads: CASTTGGTGSYEQYF.